One and the same sample provided the 28 T cell receptor beta chains below, sequenced in a study of neurological immune-mediated disorders. One entry per CDR3 protein, called by TCRdb with MiXCR from the 5' RACE reads. This sample has approximately 59,000 distinct CDR3 sequences, with approximately 5.1% found just once. Source material: PBMCs. Receptor source: a human donor with multiple sclerosis. The donor label of this sample is uncertain.

This clonotype was picked up many times. The chain's CDR3 is CASSSPGQETFSGNTIYF. CDR3 in DNA: TGTGCCAGCTCATCGCCGGGACAGGAGACCTTCTCTGGAAACACCATATATTTT. The gene calls are TRBV18 and TRBJ1-3; TRBD1 agrees at 8 bases. J was trimmed by 0 bases and V by 5 bases; bases with no gene match: 12. This CDR3 has 18 residues. Looked up from germline, CDR1 is KGHSH and CDR2 is LQKENI.

This clonotype was observed at least ten times. This chain links TRBV2 with TRBJ2-7; no reliable D call. CDR3 length: 13 residues. The V gene's germline CDR1 is SNHLY and CDR2 FYNNEI. Trimming pared 3 bases from V and 3 bases from J, leaving 9 bases between. The CDR3 DNA reads as TGTGCCAGCAGTGATGGGCACAACTACGAGCAGTACTTC. Translating it yields CASSDGHNYEQYF.

This clonotype was counted at least ten times. This sequence joins TRBV5-6 and TRBJ2-1; the match to TRBD2 covers 8 bases. Germline CDR1 SGHDT, CDR2 YYEEEE. Trimming removed 5 bases from V and 0 bases from J; junction bases left unmatched: 10. The CDR3 consists of 17 residues. CDR3 sequence: CASSIGGGPYSYNEQFF. As DNA, the CDR3 is TGTGCCAGCAGTATCGGGGGGGGCCCGTACTCCTACAATGAGCAGTTCTTC.

This clonotype appeared many times. The J gene is TRBJ2-1, the V gene TRBV6-5; 7 bases map to TRBD2. Germline V gene data show CDR1 as MNHEY and CDR2 as SVGAGI. With 5 bases clipped from V and 6 bases from J, the junction kept 10 bases outside the gene matches. The CDR3 consists of 15 residues. CDR3 DNA: TGTGCCAGCAGTCCACCACTGAGCGGGGCCAATGAGCAGTTCTTC. It encodes CASSPPLSGANEQFF.

The sample holds many counts of this clonotype. The junction does not match germline at one end; this may be a read error. The gene calls are TRBV20-1 and TRBJ2-1; 11 bases are a match to TRBD2. The CDR3 totals 14 residues. Germline assignment: CDR1 DFQATT and CDR2 SNEGSKA (reference sequence). The CDR3 is CSARALAGVFEQFF. In nucleotides, the CDR3 is TGCAGTGCGAGAGCACTAGCGGGGGTTTTTGAGCAGTTCTTC.

This clonotype was recorded at least ten times. CDR3 residues: CSARVRDAGELFF. The DNA of the CDR3 is TGCAGTGCTAGAGTTCGGGACGCCGGGGAGCTGTTTTTT. This rearrangement joins TRBV20-1 to TRBJ2-2; the D call may be TRBD1 or TRBD2 (5 bases each). The V end was cut by 1 base, the J end by 6 bases, with 9 bases between. The CDR3 covers 13 residues. Germline assignment: CDR1 DFQATT and CDR2 SNEGSKA (reference sequence).

This clonotype was observed many times. V gene TRBV20-1 combines with J gene TRBJ2-7; 11 bases fit TRBD2. The germline V gene encodes CDR1 DFQATT and CDR2 SNEGSKA (reference sequence). This CDR3 has 14 residues. The J segment lost 3 bases and the V segment lost 5 bases, leaving 6 bases of the junction unmatched. The CDR3 sequence is CSAAGTSGFYEQYF. CDR3 sequence (DNA): TGCAGTGCTGCCGGGACTAGCGGATTCTACGAGCAGTACTTC.

Many counts were recorded for this clonotype. The gene calls are TRBV5-4 and TRBJ1-1; no reliable D call. Germline assignment: CDR1 SGHNT and CDR2 YYREEE (reference sequence). This CDR3 contains 13 residues. The V gene lost 0 bases and the J gene lost 8 bases, with 11 bases spanning the gap. The CDR3 region has the DNA TGTGCCAGCAGCTTGGGTACTACAGCAGAAGCTTTCTTT. It specifies CASSLGTTAEAFF.

This clonotype was counted ten times or more. V is TRBV10-3 and J is TRBJ2-2; D gene ambiguous. Germline V gene lookup returns CDR1 ENHRY and CDR2 SYGVKD. With 5 bases removed from V and 1 base from J, the gap between germline ends came to 8 bases. The CDR3 has 14 residues. Here the CDR3 reads CAISPTVNTGELFF. The CDR3 coding sequence is TGTGCCATCAGTCCCACAGTGAACACCGGGGAGCTGTTTTTT.

This clonotype was observed many times. The V call is TRBV20-1, the J call TRBJ2-7; 8 positions match TRBD1. Trimming took 6 bases from V and 6 from J; bases not matched to a gene: 7. Germline CDR1 reads DFQATT; CDR2 reads SNEGSKA (reference sequence). The CDR3 is 12 residues long. In DNA, the CDR3 is TGCAGTGCCCAGAATGACAGGGGCGAGCAGTACTTC. Amino acid sequence: CSAQNDRGEQYF.

The CDR3: CASSQEWGYGTDTQYF. DNA of the CDR3: TGTGCCAGCAGCCAAGAGTGGGGGTACGGCACAGATACGCAGTATTTT. The chain employs TRBV3-1 and TRBJ2-3; the D call may be TRBD1 or TRBD2 (5 bases each). In germline, CDR1 is LGHDT, CDR2 YNNKEL (reference sequence). The CDR3 contains 16 residues. Trimming took off 0 bases at V and 1 base at J, with 11 bases between the two ends.

This clonotype was seen many times. The rearrangement joins TRBV5-1 to TRBJ2-1; D gene uncertain. V was pared by 1 base and J by 10 bases, with 18 bases between. Germline loops: CDR1 SGHRS, CDR2 YFSETQ. The CDR3 runs to 15 residues. Here the CDR3 reads CASSLTVNLADEQFF. DNA for the CDR3: TGCGCCAGCAGCTTGACGGTAAACCTGGCGGACGAGCAGTTCTTC.

At least ten counts were recorded for this clonotype. The rearrangement uses TRBV4-1 and TRBJ1-6; the D is unclear. The CDR3 spans 14 residues. The germline V gene encodes CDR1 MGHRA and CDR2 YSYEKL. V dropped 4 bases and J dropped 7 bases, with 11 bases sitting between them. The CDR3 bases are TGCGCCAGCAGCCTCGCGGTTGCGAATTCACCCCTCCACTTT. This translates into CASSLAVANSPLHF.

CDR3 bases: TGTGCCAGCAACCAGCCCCGGGGTAAGAACACTGAAGCTTTCTTT. Its translation: CASNQPRGKNTEAFF. The chain links TRBV6-9 to TRBJ1-1; D is ambiguous. V lost 7 bases and J 1 base, leaving 16 bases between the germline ends. There are 15 residues in the CDR3. The germline V gene has CDR1 MNHGY and CDR2 SVAAGI.

This clonotype was observed at least ten times. The chain has TRBV29-1 and TRBJ2-3; D remains unclear. The V end lost 3 bases, the J end lost 4 bases, and 11 bases lay between the germline ends. Germline V gene lookup returns CDR1 SQVTM and CDR2 ANQGSEA. The CDR3 totals 13 residues. CDR3 sequence reads: CSVEWQLSDTQYF. The DNA of the CDR3 is TGCAGCGTTGAGTGGCAGCTCTCAGATACGCAGTATTTT.

There are many counts of this clonotype. This chain connects TRBV12-3 or TRBV12-4 to TRBJ1-5; a weak D match, TRBD1 (5 bases). The CDR3 runs 15 residues. V shed 3 bases and J shed 1 base, with 10 bases lying between them. The CDR3 coding sequence is TGTGCCAGCAGTTTCCGGGGGGGGAGCAATCAGCCCCAGCATTTT. Translation gives CASSFRGGSNQPQHF.

The table lists this clonotype with many counts. The chain links TRBV5-1 to TRBJ2-3, with D perhaps assigned TRBD1 or TRBD2 (5 bases each). V was clipped by 0 bases and J by 2 bases, with 16 bases between them. CDR1 SGHRS and CDR2 YFSETQ come from the germline V gene. The CDR3 is made up of 17 amino acids. The CDR3 sequence: CASSLALGAGTTDTQYF. The CDR3 region has the DNA TGCGCCAGCAGCTTGGCCCTCGGGGCAGGGACCACAGATACGCAGTATTTT.

This clonotype was recorded at least ten times. This rearrangement joins TRBV10-3 to TRBJ2-1; D is undetermined. The CDR3 runs to 12 residues. The V end lost 3 bases, the J end lost 6 bases, and 6 bases lay between the germline ends. The germline CDR1 and CDR2 sequences are ENHRY and SYGVKD. CDR3 residues: CAISDPRNEQFF. In DNA form, the CDR3 reads TGTGCCATCAGTGACCCGCGCAATGAGCAGTTCTTC.

This clonotype appeared many times. The chain combines TRBV3-1 with TRBJ2-7; a possible D gene is TRBD2 (5 bases). Germline loops: CDR1 LGHDT, CDR2 YNNKEL (reference sequence). V lost 4 bases and J lost 5, with 9 bases in between. This CDR3 has 12 amino acids. The CDR3 sequence: CASSLLAHEQYF. Here the CDR3 DNA reads TGTGCCAGCAGCCTCCTAGCACACGAGCAGTACTTC.

This clonotype has at least ten counts. V gene TRBV20-1 combines with J gene TRBJ2-3; TRBD1 might be the D (6 bases). Germline V gives CDR1 DFQATT, CDR2 SNEGSKA (reference sequence). Trimming took 5 bases from V and 6 from J, leaving 12 bases between them. There are 12 residues in the CDR3. In DNA, the CDR3 is TGCAGTGCTGGAAATAGGGGGGATACGCAGTATTTT. It specifies CSAGNRGDTQYF.

This clonotype was seen many times. The chain is built from TRBV20-1 and TRBJ2-5, with 9 bases matching TRBD2. Looked up from germline, CDR1 is DFQATT and CDR2 is SNEGSKA (reference sequence). V lost 6 bases to trimming and J lost 4 bases; unmatched junction nucleotides: 9. The CDR3 is made up of 14 amino acids. The CDR3 here is CSAPNSGGRETQYF. The CDR3 DNA follows: TGCAGTGCGCCCAATAGCGGGGGCCGAGAGACCCAGTACTTC.

This clonotype was seen repeatedly, ten times or more. The chain combines TRBV20-1 with TRBJ1-6; TRBD1 might be the D (6 bases). Germline values: CDR1 DFQATT, CDR2 SNEGSKA (reference sequence). CDR3 length equals 13 residues. Trimming left V 4 bases short and J 15 bases short, with 19 bases between. The CDR3 DNA reads as TGCAGTGCTATGCTGGACAGTCCCTTTGACCTCCACTTT. Translation: CSAMLDSPFDLHF.

This clonotype was seen at least ten times. V is TRBV6-6 and J is TRBJ1-2; D call uncertain. Trimming cost V 4 bases and J 4 bases, with 7 bases left between them. Germline V gene data show CDR1 as MNHNY and CDR2 as SVGAGI (reference sequence). CDR3 length equals 12 residues. The CDR3 sequence: CASSSDLYGYTF. The CDR3 bases are TGTGCCAGCAGTTCGGACCTCTATGGCTACACCTTC.

There are many counts of this clonotype. The rearrangement joins TRBV7-9 to TRBJ1-6; D call uncertain. Trimming shortened V by 5 bases and J by 10 bases, and 15 bases separated the two germline ends. CDR1 and CDR2 (germline): SEHNR, FQNEAQ (reference sequence). The CDR3 is made up of 14 amino acids. The CDR3 nucleotides are TGTGCCAGCAGCCCAGGAGAGGGAAAATCACCCCTCCACTTT. Protein product: CASSPGEGKSPLHF.

This clonotype was recorded at least ten times. The genes are TRBV3-1 and TRBJ1-5; D gene uncertain. CDR3 length equals 13 residues. Between the trimmed V and J ends, which lost 4 bases and 9 bases, there was a span of 13 bases. From germline, CDR1 is LGHDT and CDR2 YNNKEL (reference sequence). The CDR3 loop is CASSPDVTGPQHF. The DNA of the CDR3 is TGTGCCAGCAGCCCGGACGTGACCGGGCCCCAGCATTTT.

The chain uses TRBV10-2 and TRBJ2-7; TRBD1 might be the D (6 bases). CDR1 is WSHSY, CDR2 SAAADI, per germline. CDR3 length: 13 residues. Trimming left V 6 bases short and J 2 bases short, with 11 bases between. As DNA, the CDR3 is TGCGCCAGCAGAGGACAGCAAACCTACGAGCAGTACTTC. Its protein is CASRGQQTYEQYF.

This clonotype came up many times. The V call is TRBV11-2, the J call TRBJ1-6; D may be TRBD1 (6 bases). This CDR3 region has 14 residues. Germline CDR1 is SGHAT and CDR2 is FQNNGV. V lost 4 bases and J 11 bases, leaving 15 bases between the germline ends. The CDR3 here is CASSWTGAVAPLHF. Here the CDR3 DNA reads TGTGCCAGCAGCTGGACGGGGGCGGTAGCACCCCTCCACTTT. Using reference TRBV11-2 and TRBJ1-6 for the parts outside the CDR3, the full variable domain is EAGVAQSPRYKIIEKRQSVAFWCNPISGHATLYWYQQILGQGPKLLIQFQNNGVVDDSQLPKDRFSAERLKGVDSTLKIQPAKLEDSAVYLCASSWTGAVAPLHFGNGTRLTVT.

This clonotype was picked up many times. The chain recombines TRBV6-5 with TRBJ1-1; TRBD1 matches at 7 bases. This CDR3 comprises 16 residues. Germline V gene sequence: CDR1 MNHEY, CDR2 SVGAGI. V trimming: 6 bases; J trimming: 5 bases; junction bases outside the gene matches: 15. CDR3 nucleotides: TGTGCCAGCAGGCCAGGGGGACGGCCTGGGGGGACTGAAGCTTTCTTT. Protein product: CASRPGGRPGGTEAFF.